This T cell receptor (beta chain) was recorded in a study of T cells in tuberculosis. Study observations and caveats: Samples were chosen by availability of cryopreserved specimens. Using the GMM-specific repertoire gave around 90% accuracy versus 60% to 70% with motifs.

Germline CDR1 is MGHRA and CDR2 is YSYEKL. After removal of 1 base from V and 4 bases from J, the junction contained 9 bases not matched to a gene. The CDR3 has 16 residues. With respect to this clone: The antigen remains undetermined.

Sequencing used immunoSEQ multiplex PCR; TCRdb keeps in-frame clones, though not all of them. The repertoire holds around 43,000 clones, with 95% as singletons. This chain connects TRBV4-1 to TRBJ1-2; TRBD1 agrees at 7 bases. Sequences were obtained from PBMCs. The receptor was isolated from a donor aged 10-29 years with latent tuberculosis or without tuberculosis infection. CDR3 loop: CASSQGETGNIYGYTF. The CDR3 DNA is TGCGCCAGCAGCCAAGGGGAGACAGGGAACATCTATGGCTACACCTTC.